The clone carrying this TCR beta chain has more than one count but fewer than ten. These data originate in a study of blood T cell repertoires in COVID-19. Study details: From the United States, Italy and Spain came samples of acute and convalescent COVID-19. The analysed material was cDNA or gDNA that came from T cells, B-cell-depleted T cells, or PBMCs.

Authors' data handling: Estimated nucleated cell counts came from reference gene primer amplification. The method was immunoSEQ multiplex PCR; TCRdb's version includes in-frame clones alone and lacks a portion of them. V and J calls and clone size are as listed in that table; D and trimming were resolved from the DNA. The sample contains 70,000 to 90,000 clones, about 82% of which appear only once. Germline lookup yields CDR1 SNHLY and CDR2 FYNNEI. The CDR3 sequence is 13 residues long. V lost 5 bases to trimming and J lost 4 bases, with 9 bases between them. The sequenced material came from peripheral blood. This receptor was identified in a man aged 45 to 65 with active COVID-19. This chain links TRBV2 with TRBJ1-5; TRBD1 is a possible D gene (5 bases). The CDR3 region is CASSQDTNQPQHF. DNA of the CDR3: TGTGCCAGCAGTCAGGACACTAATCAGCCCCAGCATTTT.